The present T cell receptor (beta chain) was sequenced within a study of blood T cells in healthy people across ages. Study-wide results and limits: It was not possible, with unsorted PBMCs, to conclusively compare naive and antigen-experienced cells. Nothing was known about donor CMV status, and this possibly confounded expanded clonotype changes.

As concerns this clonotype: Its antigen is still unknown.

Germline CDR1 is MNHEY and CDR2 is SVGAGI. The CDR3 is 16 amino acids. Trimming took 2 bases from V and 2 from J; bases not matched to a gene: 7. A sample-barcoded 5' primer and a J-beta primer mix were used in a second PCR of about 7 to 12 cycles. MiXCR, run by TCRdb on the 5' RACE reads, gives a single entry per CDR3 protein. This table has approximately 400,000 distinct CDR3 sequences, about 52% appearing once. This receptor was identified in a man aged 60 to 69 in good health. The sample taken for sequencing was blood. The chain carries TRBV6-5 and TRBJ2-3; TRBD2 matches at 7 bases. The CDR3 here is CASSYGFAGVTDTQYF. As DNA, the CDR3 is TGTGCCAGCAGTTACGGGTTCGCGGGGGTCACAGATACGCAGTATTTT.